The 30 T cell receptor beta chains presented below share a single source sample, sequenced in a study of blood T cell repertoires in COVID-19 (dated by TCRdb to the early 2020s). To prepare the library, the immunoSEQ multiplex PCR assay was applied. TCRdb re-hosts the immuneACCESS table, in-frame sequences only. Its copies lack some clones; in the studies checked, an unresolved V gene accounts for under half of them, and the cause for the rest is not known. The sample table contains approximately 220,000 clones; only one count was recorded for about nine tenths of them. More than 3.5% of the sample goes to the ten largest clones. What was sequenced was PBMCs or T cells enriched from blood (not recorded which). Receptors originate from a woman aged 35 to 49 with acute COVID-19.

The rearrangement links TRBV27 to TRBJ2-3; no reliable D call. This CDR3 comprises 15 residues. The germline gives CDR1 MNHEY, CDR2 SMNVEV (reference sequence). V was shortened by 5 bases and J by 0 bases, with 12 bases between the two germline ends. The CDR3 DNA reads TGTGCCAGCAGTGCGTTTCTCCGGAGCACAGATACGCAGTATTTT. Amino acids: CASSAFLRSTDTQYF.

This chain uses TRBV5-6 with TRBJ2-7, with a possible D match to TRBD2 (5 bases). Trimming removed 1 base from V and 7 bases from J, with 12 bases in between. CDR3 length equals 13 residues. Germline V CDR1 and CDR2: SGHDT, YYEEEE. The CDR3 sequence is CASSLRGNGEQYV. In DNA, the CDR3 is TGTGCCAGCAGCTTGCGAGGGAATGGGGAGCAGTACGTC.

The gene calls are TRBV24-1 and TRBJ1-4; TRBD1 agrees at 7 bases. V shed 5 bases and J 0 bases; nucleotides not matched to a gene: 8. The CDR3 runs 17 residues. Looked up from germline, CDR1 is KGHDR and CDR2 is SFDVKD. CDR3 protein: CATSGPGQSATNEKLFF. The CDR3 DNA follows: TGTGCCACCAGTGGCCCGGGACAGTCCGCAACTAATGAAAAACTGTTTTTT.

The chain is built from TRBV6-4 and TRBJ2-3; 9 nucleotides agree with TRBD1. Germline V gene lookup returns CDR1 MRHNA and CDR2 SNTAGT. The junction had 15 bases not matched to a gene; V was cut back by 3 bases and J by 8 bases. The CDR3 is 17 amino acids. This CDR3 is CASSEGVGQGFRGTQYF. The CDR3, as DNA: TGTGCCAGCAGTGAGGGAGTGGGACAGGGCTTCCGCGGTACGCAGTATTTT.

The CDR3: CASSSRNTEAFF. In nucleotides, the CDR3 is TGTGCCAGCAGCTCCCGTAACACTGAAGCTTTCTTT. V usage is TRBV13 and J usage is TRBJ1-1; no reliable D call. Per the germline V gene, CDR1 is PRHDT and CDR2 is FYEKMQ (reference sequence). Trimming cost V 4 bases and J 2 bases, with 5 bases left between them. The CDR3 runs 12 residues. The full variable domain, rest sourced from reference TRBV13 and TRBJ1-1, is AAGVIQSPRHLIKEKRETATLKCYPIPRHDTVYWYQQGPGQDPQFLISFYEKMQSDKGSIPDRFSAQQFSDYHSELNMSSLELGDSALYFCASSSRNTEAFFGQGTRLTVV.

The V call is TRBV19, the J call TRBJ2-7, with 7 bases identical to TRBD1. After removal of 5 bases from V and 1 base from J, the junction contained 5 bases not matched to a gene. The CDR3 spans 14 residues. The V gene's germline CDR1 is LNHDA and CDR2 SQIVND (reference sequence). CDR3 loop: CASSEGQPSYEQYF. CDR3 DNA: TGTGCCAGTAGTGAGGGACAGCCTTCCTACGAGCAGTACTTC.

V gene TRBV10-3 combines with J gene TRBJ1-6, with 9 nucleotides matching TRBD1. Germline lookup yields CDR1 ENHRY and CDR2 SYGVKD. Trimming cost V 5 bases and J 6 bases; bases outside gene matches: 2. The CDR3 runs 14 residues. Here the CDR3 reads CAISLGQGNSPLHF. CDR3 sequence (DNA): TGTGCCATCAGTTTGGGACAGGGTAATTCACCCCTCCACTTT.

The chain couples TRBV15 to TRBJ2-4; D is possibly TRBD2 (5 bases). This CDR3 contains 15 residues. Trimming pared 1 base from V and 0 bases from J, leaving 7 bases between. Germline assignment: CDR1 LNHNV and CDR2 YYDKDF (reference sequence). The CDR3 spells CATSRAGIAKNIQYF. Here the CDR3 DNA reads TGTGCCACCAGCAGAGCGGGAATAGCCAAAAACATTCAGTACTTC.

This clone was seen just once. CDR3 loop: CASSEQGTGSPLHF. The CDR3 nucleotides are TGTGCCAGCAGCGAACAGGGTACTGGTTCACCCCTCCACTTT. The chain couples TRBV5-6 to TRBJ1-6; D is perhaps TRBD1 (6 bases). V shed 4 bases and J shed 9 bases, with 14 bases lying between them. The germline V gene encodes CDR1 SGHDT and CDR2 YYEEEE. This CDR3 is 14 amino acids long.

This clone was seen more than once but under ten times. The chain has TRBV6-4 and TRBJ2-3; 9 positions agree with TRBD1. The CDR3 has 13 amino acids. The germline V gene encodes CDR1 MRHNA and CDR2 SNTAGT. J gave up 3 bases and V 6 bases, and 1 base lay outside the gene matches. The CDR3 loop is CASRDRGTDTQYF. CDR3 nucleotide sequence: TGTGCCAGCAGAGACAGGGGGACAGATACGCAGTATTTT.

The chain combines TRBV15 with TRBJ1-1, with 7 bases lining up with TRBD1. The germline V gene encodes CDR1 LNHNV and CDR2 YYDKDF (reference sequence). Unmatched junction bases numbered 6, after V lost 1 base and J lost 1 base. CDR3 size: 16 residues. CDR3 sequence (DNA): TGTGCCACCAGCAGAGGGGGACAGAATGCGAACACTGAAGCTTTCTTT. Its translation is CATSRGGQNANTEAFF.

This sequence joins TRBV2 and TRBJ2-7; no clear D gene. This CDR3 is 12 amino acids long. The germline V gene has CDR1 SNHLY and CDR2 FYNNEI. The V end was cut by 7 bases, the J end by 4 bases, with 11 bases between. The CDR3: CASTWRVYEQYF. DNA for the CDR3: TGTGCCAGCACTTGGAGAGTTTACGAGCAGTACTTC.

The J gene is TRBJ1-2, the V gene TRBV15, with a possible D match to TRBD1 (5 bases). The germline V and J ends were trimmed by 3 bases and 6 bases, with 17 bases remaining between them. Germline V lookup: CDR1 LNHNV, CDR2 YYDKDF (reference sequence). The CDR3 totals 15 residues. The CDR3 loop reads CATSRGQSRAHGYTF. The CDR3 region has the DNA TGTGCCACCAGCAGGGGTCAAAGCAGGGCCCATGGCTACACCTTC.

The J gene is TRBJ2-6, the V gene TRBV6-4; 8 bases fit TRBD1. The CDR3 length is 18 residues. J gave up 1 base and V 0 bases, and 5 bases lay outside the gene matches. Germline CDR1 is MRHNA and CDR2 is SNTAGT. The CDR3 nucleotides are TGTGCCAGCAGTGACTCCGGACAGGGTCTATCTGGGGCCAACGTCCTGACTTTC. Residues: CASSDSGQGLSGANVLTF.

This clone has just a few counts. V and J are TRBV5-1 and TRBJ1-1; 8 bases match TRBD1. The CDR3 runs to 17 residues. Germline CDR1 reads SGHRS; CDR2 reads YFSETQ. Trimming removed 4 bases from V and 8 bases from J; junction bases left unmatched: 19. The CDR3 sequence is CASSPFLLGTGKIEAFF. The DNA for the CDR3 is TGCGCCAGCAGCCCGTTTTTATTAGGGACAGGCAAAATCGAAGCTTTCTTT.

CDR3 bases: TGTGCCAGCAGCCACTCCTCGGGAGGTGAAGCTTTCTTT. This encodes CASSHSSGGEAFF. The chain links TRBV6-5 to TRBJ1-1; no reliable D call. Trimming left V 6 bases short and J 7 bases short, with 15 bases between. There are 13 residues in the CDR3. CDR1 is MNHEY, CDR2 SVGAGI, per germline.

CDR3: CASSYGQQGPNSPLHF. CDR3 bases: TGCGCCAGCAGCTATGGGCAACAGGGTCCGAATTCACCCCTCCACTTT. The genes are TRBV5-1 and TRBJ1-6, with a possible D match to TRBD1 (6 bases). Looked up from germline, CDR1 is SGHRS and CDR2 is YFSETQ. The CDR3 length is 16 residues. V shed 3 bases and J shed 7 bases, with 17 bases lying between them.

This chain uses TRBV6-5 with TRBJ1-4; the D is unclear. Germline CDR1 MNHEY, CDR2 SVGAGI. V was shortened by 2 bases and J by 6 bases, with 4 bases between the two germline ends. The CDR3 covers 12 residues. The CDR3 sequence: CASSYRDEKLFF. Here the CDR3 DNA reads TGTGCCAGCAGTTACCGGGATGAAAAACTGTTTTTT.

This clone appeared once. The chain combines TRBV10-3 with TRBJ2-1; 14 bases are a match to TRBD2. The CDR3 sequence is 18 residues long. V trimming: 2 bases; J trimming: 2 bases; junction bases outside the gene matches: 5. Germline V gene data show CDR1 as ENHRY and CDR2 as SYGVKD. In nucleotides, the CDR3 is TGTGCCATCAGTGAGGGACTAGCGGGGGGAGTCACCTACAATGAGCAGTTCTTC. It specifies CAISEGLAGGVTYNEQFF.

This chain uses TRBV15 with TRBJ2-2; D might be TRBD2 (5 bases). The CDR3 spans 11 residues. Trimming left V 5 bases short and J 7 bases short, with 5 bases between. CDR1 and CDR2 from the germline V gene are LNHNV and YYDKDF (reference sequence). The CDR3 sequence: CATSGSGELFF. DNA for the CDR3: TGTGCCACCAGCGGGAGCGGGGAGCTGTTTTTT.

The V and J genes are TRBV5-4 and TRBJ1-2; 7 nucleotides agree with TRBD1. The CDR3 has 15 amino acids. Unmatched junction bases numbered 10, after V lost 2 bases and J lost 6 bases. Germline CDR1 SGHNT, CDR2 YYREEE (reference sequence). CDR3 region: CASSFTDRVDNGYTF. The CDR3 nucleotides read TGTGCCAGCAGCTTTACTGACAGGGTGGATAATGGCTACACCTTC.

The chain couples TRBV9 to TRBJ1-1; 8 bases align to TRBD1. J lost 1 base, V lost 3 bases, and 5 bases had no gene match. In germline, CDR1 is SGDLS, CDR2 YYNGEE. The CDR3 runs 15 residues. DNA of the CDR3: TGTGCCAGCAGCGACTTCGGGACAGGGAACACTGAAGCTTTCTTT. It is translated as CASSDFGTGNTEAFF.

The chain combines TRBV5-1 with TRBJ1-1, with D possibly matching TRBD1 (5 bases). The V end lost 4 bases, the J end lost 0 bases, and 10 bases lay between the germline ends. Looked up from germline, CDR1 is SGHRS and CDR2 is YFSETQ. CDR3 length equals 14 residues. CDR3 DNA sequence: TGCGCCAGCAGCATTGACAGCATGAACACTGAAGCTTTCTTT. Translated: CASSIDSMNTEAFF.

This clone was seen only a few times. In DNA form, the CDR3 reads TGTGCCAGCTCACCACCCATCGGGAAAGGCTACACCTTC. This gives the protein CASSPPIGKGYTF. The rearrangement links TRBV18 to TRBJ1-2, with D unclear. The germline V and J ends were trimmed by 0 bases and 8 bases, with 10 bases remaining between them. The germline V gene has CDR1 KGHSH and CDR2 LQKENI. This CDR3 is built from 13 residues.

This sequence joins TRBV5-1 and TRBJ2-5; 10 bases agree with TRBD1. The ends lost 0 bases at V and 5 bases at J; junction bases unmatched: 4. The CDR3 sequence is 15 residues long. Germline V gene sequence: CDR1 SGHRS, CDR2 YFSETQ. CDR3 amino acids: CASSLGGQGMETQYF. CDR3 nucleotides: TGCGCCAGCAGCTTGGGGGGACAGGGGATGGAGACCCAGTACTTC. Variable domain in full (rest from reference TRBV5-1 and TRBJ2-5): KAGVTQTPRYLIKTRGQQVTLSCSPISGHRSVSWYQQTPGQGLQFLFEYFSETQRNKGNFPGRFSGRQFSNSRSEMNVSTLELGDSALYLCASSLGGQGMETQYFGPGTRLLVL.

The chain combines TRBV15 with TRBJ2-7; 8 positions agree with TRBD1. The J segment lost 1 base and the V segment lost 1 base, leaving 6 bases of the junction unmatched. The CDR3 has 16 residues. CDR1 is LNHNV, CDR2 YYDKDF, per germline (reference sequence). The CDR3 bases are TGTGCCACCAGCAGAGCTCTTGGGACAGGATCCTACGAGCAGTACTTC. It is translated as CATSRALGTGSYEQYF.

The chain combines TRBV10-3 with TRBJ1-1; D unclear. V gave up 3 bases and J gave up 3 bases, with 5 bases separating them. The CDR3 covers 12 residues. Germline CDR1 and CDR2: ENHRY and SYGVKD. The CDR3 DNA reads as TGTGCCATCAGTGATTCCGACACTGAAGCTTTCTTT. This gives the protein CAISDSDTEAFF.

The chain carries TRBV30 and TRBJ1-3; TRBD1 matches at 7 bases. V lost 4 bases to trimming and J lost 4 bases; unmatched junction nucleotides: 7. CDR3 size: 14 residues. Germline lookup yields CDR1 GTSNPN and CDR2 SVGIG (reference sequence). The CDR3 loop reads CAWTRGQTGNTIYF. The DNA for the CDR3 is TGTGCCTGGACCCGGGGACAGACGGGAAACACCATATATTTT.

V and J are TRBV12-3 or TRBV12-4 and TRBJ1-2, with 7 bases matching TRBD1. Trimming removed 6 bases from V and 8 bases from J; junction bases left unmatched: 9. The CDR3 loop spans 13 amino acids. This CDR3 is CASSQGVGGGYTF. The CDR3 coding sequence is TGTGCCAGCAGCCAAGGGGTAGGGGGCGGCTACACCTTC.

This chain connects TRBV4-2 to TRBJ1-2; D not certain. This CDR3 comprises 15 residues. Germline V gene sequence: CDR1 LGHNA, CDR2 YNFKEQ. Trimming removed 0 bases at V and 8 bases at J, with 16 bases between. DNA for the CDR3: TGTGCCAGCAGCCAAGACAGGCAGCGGGTCGGCGGCTACACCTTC. Translation gives CASSQDRQRVGGYTF.